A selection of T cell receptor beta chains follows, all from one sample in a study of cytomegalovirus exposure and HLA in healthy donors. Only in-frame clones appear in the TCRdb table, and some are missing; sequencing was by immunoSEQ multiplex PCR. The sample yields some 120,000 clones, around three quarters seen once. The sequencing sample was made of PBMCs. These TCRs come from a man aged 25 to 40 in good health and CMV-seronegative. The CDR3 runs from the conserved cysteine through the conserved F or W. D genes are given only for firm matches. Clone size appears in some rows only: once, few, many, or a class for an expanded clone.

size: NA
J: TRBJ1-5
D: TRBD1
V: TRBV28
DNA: TGTGCCAGCACCCCGGGACAGTATTATCAGCCCCAGCATTTT
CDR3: CASTPGQYYQPQHF

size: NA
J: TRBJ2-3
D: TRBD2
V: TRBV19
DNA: TGTGCCAGTAGTAGCGGGAGGGGAGATACGCAGTATTTT
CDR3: CASSSGRGDTQYF

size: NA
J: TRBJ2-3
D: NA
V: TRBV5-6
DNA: TGTGCCAGCAGCTCGACAGGACTTCGAGATACGCAGTATTTT
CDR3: CASSSTGLRDTQYF

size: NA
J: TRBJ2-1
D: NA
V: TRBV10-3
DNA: TGTGCCATCAGTGAGCACAGGGTGGGATACAATGAGCAGTTCTTC
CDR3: CAISEHRVGYNEQFF

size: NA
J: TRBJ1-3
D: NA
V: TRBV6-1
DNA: TGTGCCAGTGGGACTCTCCGCTCTGGAAACACCATATATTTT
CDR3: CASGTLRSGNTIYF

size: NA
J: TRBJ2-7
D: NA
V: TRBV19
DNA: TGTGCCAGTAGCGGCTACGAGCAGTACTTC
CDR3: CASSGYEQYF

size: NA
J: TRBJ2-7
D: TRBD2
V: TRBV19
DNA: TGTGCCAGTACGGGGACTAGCGGGAGAGGCTCCTACGAGCAGTACTTC
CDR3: CASTGTSGRGSYEQYF

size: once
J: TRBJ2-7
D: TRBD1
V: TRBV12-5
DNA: TGTGCTAGTGGTTCCCCCCCAGGGGGTATTGAGAACGAGCAGTACTTC
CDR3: CASGSPPGGIENEQYF

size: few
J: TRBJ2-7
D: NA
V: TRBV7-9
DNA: TGTGCCAGCAGCTTCCCGCTGGGACTCCCCAGCTCCTACGAGCAGTACTTC
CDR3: CASSFPLGLPSSYEQYF

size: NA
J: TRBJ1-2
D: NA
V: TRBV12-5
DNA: TGTGCTAGTGGTCAGGGCCCTGGCTACACCTTC
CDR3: CASGQGPGYTF

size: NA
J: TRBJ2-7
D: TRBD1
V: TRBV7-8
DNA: TGTGCCAGCACCTCTGGGAAGGGGGCTAAGTACTACGAGCAGTACTTC
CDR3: CASTSGKGAKYYEQYF

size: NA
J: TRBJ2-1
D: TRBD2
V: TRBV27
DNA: TGTGCCAGCAGTTCGGGACTATTGGATGAGCAGTTCTTC
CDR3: CASSSGLLDEQFF

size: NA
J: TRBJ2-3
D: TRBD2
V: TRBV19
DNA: TGTGCCAGTAGTCGATTAGCGGGAGTCTCAGATACGCAGTATTTT
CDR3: CASSRLAGVSDTQYF

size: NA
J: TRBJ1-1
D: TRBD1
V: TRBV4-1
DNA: TGCGCCAGCCGAAAGGGACAGGGCGGGAAGAACACTGAAGCTTTCTTT
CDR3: CASRKGQGGKNTEAFF

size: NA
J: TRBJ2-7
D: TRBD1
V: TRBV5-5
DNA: TGTGCCAGCAGGTACGGGACAGGGGTATACGAGCAGTACTTC
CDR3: CASRYGTGVYEQYF

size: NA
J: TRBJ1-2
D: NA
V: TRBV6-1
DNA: TGTGCCAGCAGTGAAGTTCCCACGGGCTATGGCTACACCTTC
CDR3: CASSEVPTGYGYTF

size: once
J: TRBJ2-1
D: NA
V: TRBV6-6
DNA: TGTGCCAGCAGTTACACCACGGGCTACAATGAGCAGTTCTTC
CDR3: CASSYTTGYNEQFF

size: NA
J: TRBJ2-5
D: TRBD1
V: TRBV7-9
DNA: TGTGCCAGCAGCTTGGACAAAGGGGGCTGGGGAAGAGAGACCCAGTACTTC
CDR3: CASSLDKGGWGRETQYF

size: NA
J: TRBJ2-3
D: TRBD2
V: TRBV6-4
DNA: TGTGCCAGCAGTGCGGGAGGGGGCACAGATACGCAGTATTTT
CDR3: CASSAGGGTDTQYF

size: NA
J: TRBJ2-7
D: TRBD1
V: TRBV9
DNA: TGTGCCAGCAGCAGTGGACAGGGAAACTACGAGCAGTACTTC
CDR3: CASSSGQGNYEQYF

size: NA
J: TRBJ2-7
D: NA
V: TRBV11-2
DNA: TGTGCCAGCAGCTTAGATCGAGGAGCGCACTACGAGCAGTACTTC
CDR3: CASSLDRGAHYEQYF

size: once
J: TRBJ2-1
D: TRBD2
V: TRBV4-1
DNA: TGCGCCAGCAGCCAAGATCAACTAGCGGGAGTCTACAATGAGCAGTTCTTC
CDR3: CASSQDQLAGVYNEQFF

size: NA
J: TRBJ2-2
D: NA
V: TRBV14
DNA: TGTGCCAGCAGCCAAGCACAGCTTCTAACCGGGGAGCTGTTTTTT
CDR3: CASSQAQLLTGELFF

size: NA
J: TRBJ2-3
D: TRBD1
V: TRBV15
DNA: TGTGCCACCAGCACCGGGACAGGGAGCACAGATACGCAGTATTTT
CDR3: CATSTGTGSTDTQYF

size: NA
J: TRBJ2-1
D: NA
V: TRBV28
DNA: TGTGCCAGTGCGATAGTGCCCTACAATGAGCAGTTCTTC
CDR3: CASAIVPYNEQFF

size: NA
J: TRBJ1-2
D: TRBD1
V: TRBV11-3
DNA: TGTGCCAGCAGCAAACGACAGGGAAATGGCTACACCTTC
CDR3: CASSKRQGNGYTF

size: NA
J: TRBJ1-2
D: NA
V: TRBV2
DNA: TGTGCCAGCACCCCACGGTTAGCTAACTATGGCTACACCTTC
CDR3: CASTPRLANYGYTF

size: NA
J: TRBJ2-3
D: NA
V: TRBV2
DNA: TGTGCCAGCAGTGAGTCAAGGGACACTAGCACAGATACGCAGTATTTT
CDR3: CASSESRDTSTDTQYF

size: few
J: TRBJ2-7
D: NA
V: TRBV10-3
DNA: TGTGCCATCAGTGAGTCGGTTACTTACGAGCAGTACTTC
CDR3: CAISESVTYEQYF

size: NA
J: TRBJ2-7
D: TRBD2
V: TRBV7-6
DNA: TGTGCCAGCAGCTTAGGAGGTAGCGGGAGCGAGCAGTACTTC
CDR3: CASSLGGSGSEQYF

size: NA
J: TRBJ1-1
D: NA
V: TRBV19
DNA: TGTGCCAGTAGTTGGGAGGGCACTGAAGCTTTCTTT
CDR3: CASSWEGTEAFF

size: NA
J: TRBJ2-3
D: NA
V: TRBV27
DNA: TGTGCCAGCAGTTGGGGGGGGCTAGCGGCCACAGATACGCAGTATTTT
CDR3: CASSWGGLAATDTQYF

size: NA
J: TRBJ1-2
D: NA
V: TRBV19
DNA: TGTGCCAGTAGTATAGGGGGGGGTAACTATGGCTACACCTTC
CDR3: CASSIGGGNYGYTF

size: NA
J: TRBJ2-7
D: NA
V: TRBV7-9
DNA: TGTGCCAGCAGCTTAGCGGCTAGCATCGACGAGCAGTACTTC
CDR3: CASSLAASIDEQYF

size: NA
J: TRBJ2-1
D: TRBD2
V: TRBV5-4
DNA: TGTGCCAGCAGCTTGGGGACTAGTTACAATGAGCAGTTCTTC
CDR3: CASSLGTSYNEQFF

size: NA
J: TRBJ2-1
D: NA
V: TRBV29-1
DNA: TGCAGCGTTGATACCCCGACGGGCTCCTACAATGAGCAGTTCTTC
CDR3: CSVDTPTGSYNEQFF

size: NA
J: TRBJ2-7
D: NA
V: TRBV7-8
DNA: TGTGCCAGCAGCTTAAGATCCTCCCCCACAGCCTACGAGCAGTACTTC
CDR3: CASSLRSSPTAYEQYF

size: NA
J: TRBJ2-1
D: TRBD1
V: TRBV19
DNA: TGTGCCAGTAGTTACCGGGACAGCTCCTACAATGAGCAGTTCTTC
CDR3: CASSYRDSSYNEQFF

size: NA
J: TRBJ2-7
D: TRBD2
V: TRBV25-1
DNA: TGTGCCAGCAGTGAGCGGGAGGGCCTTAGGTTCTACGAGCAGTACTTC
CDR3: CASSEREGLRFYEQYF

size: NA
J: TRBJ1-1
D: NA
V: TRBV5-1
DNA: TGCGCCAGCAGCTTGGTAGACAGGACTGAAGCTTTCTTT
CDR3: CASSLVDRTEAFF

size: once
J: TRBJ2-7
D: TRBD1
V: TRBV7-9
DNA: TGTTCCAGCAGCCTCCTGACAGGGAGCAGTTCCTACGAGCAGTACTTC
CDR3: CSSSLLTGSSSYEQYF